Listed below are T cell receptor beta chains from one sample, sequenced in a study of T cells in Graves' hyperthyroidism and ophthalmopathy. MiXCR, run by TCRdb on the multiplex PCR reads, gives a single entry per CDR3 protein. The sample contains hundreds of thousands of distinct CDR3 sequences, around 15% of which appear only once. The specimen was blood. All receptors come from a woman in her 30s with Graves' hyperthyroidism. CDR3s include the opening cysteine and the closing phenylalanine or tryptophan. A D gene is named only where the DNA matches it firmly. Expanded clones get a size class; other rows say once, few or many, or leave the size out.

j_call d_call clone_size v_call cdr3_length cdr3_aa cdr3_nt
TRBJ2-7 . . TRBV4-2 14 CASSLTPRGYEQYF TGTGCCAGCAGCCTTACCCCCCGGGGCTACGAGCAGTACTTC
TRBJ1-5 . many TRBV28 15 CASSRRSASNQPQHF TGTGCCAGCAGTCGGAGGTCGGCTAGCAATCAGCCCCAGCATTTT
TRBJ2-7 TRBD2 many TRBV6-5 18 CASSYYRPGLAGSYEQYF TGTGCCAGCAGTTACTACCGACCGGGACTAGCGGGATCATACGAGCAGTACTTC
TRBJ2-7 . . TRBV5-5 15 CASSLTGYLSYEQYF TGTGCCAGCAGCTTAACTGGGTACCTTTCCTACGAGCAGTACTTC
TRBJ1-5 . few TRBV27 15 CASSFLEGTTDTQHF TGTGCCAGCAGCTTCCTAGAGGGTACCACAGATACGCAGCATTTT
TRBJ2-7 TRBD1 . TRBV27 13 CASQSGTGLEQYF TGTGCCAGCCAGTCCGGGACAGGGTTAGAGCAGTACTTC
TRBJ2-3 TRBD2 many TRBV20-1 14 CSASLAGGTDTQYF TGCAGTGCTAGTTTGGCGGGAGGCACAGATACGCAGTATTTT
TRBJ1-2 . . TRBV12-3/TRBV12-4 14 CASSPYYLGYGYTF TGTGCCAGCAGTCCCTACTACCTGGGGTATGGCTACACCTTC
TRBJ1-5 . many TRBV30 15 CAWSETLFSNQPQHF TGTGCCTGGAGTGAGACACTCTTTAGCAATCAGCCCCAGCATTTT
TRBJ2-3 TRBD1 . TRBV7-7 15 CASSFGRGPADTQYF TGTGCTAGCAGCTTCGGCAGGGGGCCAGCGGATACGCAGTATTTT